These T cell receptor beta chains were read from a single sample in a study of blood T cell repertoires in COVID-19. TCRdb's table, derived via immunoSEQ multiplex PCR, lists solely in-frame clones and lacks some. In the table there are about 310,000 clones, about nine tenths of which are singletons. The sample comprised PBMCs or T cells enriched from blood (not recorded which). The receptor set was obtained from a woman younger than 30 who had recovered from COVID-19. Each CDR3 is given with its conserved first and last residue. Each record gives: J gene, D gene, clone size, V gene, CDR3 DNA, CDR3 protein. A D gene is named only where the DNA matches it firmly. Rows may omit the clone size; those that give it use once, few, many or a size class.

j_call: TRBJ1-2; d_call: TRBD1; clone_size: few; v_call: TRBV6-2/TRBV6-3; cdr3_nt: TGTGCCAGCAGTTACGGCGGCAGGGGGCATGGCTACACCTTC; cdr3_aa: CASSYGGRGHGYTF
j_call: TRBJ1-1; d_call: TRBD1; clone_size: -; v_call: TRBV5-6; cdr3_nt: TGTGCCAGCAGCCCGGGACAGCCGAACACTGAAGCTTTCTTT; cdr3_aa: CASSPGQPNTEAFF
j_call: TRBJ1-2; d_call: -; clone_size: -; v_call: TRBV2; cdr3_nt: TGTGCCAGCAGTGAAGGAGACAGGTTTTGGGGCTACACCTTC; cdr3_aa: CASSEGDRFWGYTF
j_call: TRBJ2-2; d_call: TRBD2; clone_size: -; v_call: TRBV7-2; cdr3_nt: TGTGCCAGCAGTCTCGCGGGGGGGGCGAACACCGGGGAGCTGTTTTTT; cdr3_aa: CASSLAGGANTGELFF
j_call: TRBJ2-5; d_call: -; clone_size: -; v_call: TRBV28; cdr3_nt: TGTGCCAGCAGTTTACAGGGCTCGGGGACCCAGTACTTC; cdr3_aa: CASSLQGSGTQYF
j_call: TRBJ1-4; d_call: TRBD1; clone_size: -; v_call: TRBV18; cdr3_nt: TGTGCCAGCTCATCGGACAGGGGTGGCACTAATGAAAAACTGTTTTTT; cdr3_aa: CASSSDRGGTNEKLFF
j_call: TRBJ1-2; d_call: TRBD1; clone_size: -; v_call: TRBV7-6; cdr3_nt: TGTGCCAGCAGCCAAAGGCCGGGACAGGACGTTCGGGGCTACACCTTC; cdr3_aa: CASSQRPGQDVRGYTF
j_call: TRBJ1-1; d_call: -; clone_size: once; v_call: TRBV19; cdr3_nt: TGTGCCAGTAGGAAGGGGTACACTGAAGCTTTCTTT; cdr3_aa: CASRKGYTEAFF
j_call: TRBJ1-2; d_call: -; clone_size: -; v_call: TRBV6-5; cdr3_nt: TGTGCCAGTTTTGTGACGCGGTATGGCTACACCTTC; cdr3_aa: CASFVTRYGYTF
j_call: TRBJ2-7; d_call: TRBD1; clone_size: -; v_call: TRBV4-1; cdr3_nt: TGCGCCAGCAGCCGGGGACAGGGGAGTCACGAGCAGTACTTC; cdr3_aa: CASSRGQGSHEQYF
j_call: TRBJ2-4; d_call: -; clone_size: -; v_call: TRBV14; cdr3_nt: TGTGCCAGCAGCCAAGCCCTAGTAAACATTCAGTACTTC; cdr3_aa: CASSQALVNIQYF
j_call: TRBJ1-5; d_call: -; clone_size: few; v_call: TRBV6-6; cdr3_nt: TGTGCCAGCAGAAACCCGGAGAGCTCATCGAATTTT; cdr3_aa: CASRNPESSSNF
j_call: TRBJ2-2; d_call: -; clone_size: -; v_call: TRBV28; cdr3_nt: TGTGCCAGCAGTTTCGTCCCGGACTACGCGAACACCGGGGAGCTGTTTTTT; cdr3_aa: CASSFVPDYANTGELFF
j_call: TRBJ2-5; d_call: TRBD2; clone_size: many; v_call: TRBV6-4; cdr3_nt: TGTGCCAGCAGTGAGCGGGAGCAAGAGACCCAGTACTTC; cdr3_aa: CASSEREQETQYF
j_call: TRBJ1-5; d_call: TRBD1; clone_size: -; v_call: TRBV28; cdr3_nt: TGTGCCAGCGGGACAGGGGCTAGACAGCCCCAGCATTTT; cdr3_aa: CASGTGARQPQHF
j_call: TRBJ2-5; d_call: TRBD2; clone_size: -; v_call: TRBV19; cdr3_nt: TGTGCCAGTAGTATCGGCGGGGGCCAAGAGACCCAGTACTTC; cdr3_aa: CASSIGGGQETQYF
j_call: TRBJ2-5; d_call: TRBD1; clone_size: -; v_call: TRBV27; cdr3_nt: TGTGCCAGCAGTTACATCCCGGGACAGAGAAAAGAGACCCAGTACTTC; cdr3_aa: CASSYIPGQRKETQYF
j_call: TRBJ2-5; d_call: -; clone_size: -; v_call: TRBV7-2; cdr3_nt: TGTGCCAGCAGCTTACCACCCGGGTCACAAGAGACCCAGTACTTC; cdr3_aa: CASSLPPGSQETQYF
j_call: TRBJ1-2; d_call: -; clone_size: once; v_call: TRBV9; cdr3_nt: TGTGCCAGCAGCGGACAGAAAAACTATGGCTACACCTTC; cdr3_aa: CASSGQKNYGYTF
j_call: TRBJ2-7; d_call: TRBD1; clone_size: once; v_call: TRBV2; cdr3_nt: TGTGCCAGCGGACAGGGCACTACCTACGAGCAGTACTTC; cdr3_aa: CASGQGTTYEQYF
j_call: TRBJ1-2; d_call: TRBD1; clone_size: once; v_call: TRBV27; cdr3_nt: TGTGCCAGCAGTTTAGTCCCGGGACAGGGAGGGGCTATGCGGGGCTACACCTTC; cdr3_aa: CASSLVPGQGGAMRGYTF
j_call: TRBJ2-2; d_call: -; clone_size: -; v_call: TRBV9; cdr3_nt: TGTGCCAGCAGCGTAGGAGACGGCGGGACCGGGGAGCTGTTTTTT; cdr3_aa: CASSVGDGGTGELFF
j_call: TRBJ1-2; d_call: TRBD1; clone_size: once; v_call: TRBV14; cdr3_nt: TGTGCCAGCAGCCAGGGGACAGGGGCAGGTGGCTACACCTTC; cdr3_aa: CASSQGTGAGGYTF
j_call: TRBJ2-1; d_call: TRBD2; clone_size: -; v_call: TRBV7-8; cdr3_nt: TGTGCCAGCAGCTTAGGACTAGCGGGGGGGCCTGTGAGCTCCTACAATGAGCAGTTCTTC; cdr3_aa: CASSLGLAGGPVSSYNEQFF
j_call: TRBJ1-2; d_call: -; clone_size: few; v_call: TRBV5-4; cdr3_nt: TGTGCCAGCAGCTTTCCGAGACAAGATGGCTATGGCTACACCTTC; cdr3_aa: CASSFPRQDGYGYTF
j_call: TRBJ2-1; d_call: TRBD2; clone_size: -; v_call: TRBV5-4; cdr3_nt: TGTGCCAGCAGCTGGACTAGCGGGGGGGATGTCAATGAGCAGTTCTTC; cdr3_aa: CASSWTSGGDVNEQFF
j_call: TRBJ1-2; d_call: -; clone_size: few; v_call: TRBV18; cdr3_nt: TGTGCCAGCTCACCAGGACAGTTGTTCCATGGCTACACCTTC; cdr3_aa: CASSPGQLFHGYTF
j_call: TRBJ1-1; d_call: TRBD1; clone_size: -; v_call: TRBV4-1; cdr3_nt: TGCGCCAGCAGCCATACCAAGAGCAGGGGGCGGCACACTGAAGCTTTCTTT; cdr3_aa: CASSHTKSRGRHTEAFF
j_call: TRBJ1-2; d_call: -; clone_size: few; v_call: TRBV28; cdr3_nt: TGTGCCAGCCAGGGATCAAACTATGGCTACACCTTC; cdr3_aa: CASQGSNYGYTF
j_call: TRBJ1-6; d_call: -; clone_size: -; v_call: TRBV6-5; cdr3_nt: TGTGCCAGCAGTCCCGCCGGAGATTCACCCCTCCACTTT; cdr3_aa: CASSPAGDSPLHF
j_call: TRBJ1-4; d_call: TRBD1; clone_size: -; v_call: TRBV19; cdr3_nt: TGTGCCAGTACCGCGGACAGGGGTTCTAATGAAAAACTGTTTTTT; cdr3_aa: CASTADRGSNEKLFF
j_call: TRBJ2-1; d_call: -; clone_size: -; v_call: TRBV6-2/TRBV6-3; cdr3_nt: TGTGCCAGCAGTTTGTATCGGGAGAAGCCGTACAATGAGCAGTTCTTC; cdr3_aa: CASSLYREKPYNEQFF
j_call: TRBJ2-3; d_call: TRBD2; clone_size: -; v_call: TRBV7-3; cdr3_nt: TGTGCCAGCAGCCCTCGACTAGCGGGAGGTTTAGATACGCAGTATTTT; cdr3_aa: CASSPRLAGGLDTQYF
j_call: TRBJ1-5; d_call: -; clone_size: -; v_call: TRBV5-1; cdr3_nt: TGCGCCAGCAGCTCCCGGCCAGGGCTCAATCAGCCCCAGCATTTT; cdr3_aa: CASSSRPGLNQPQHF
j_call: TRBJ1-5; d_call: -; clone_size: -; v_call: TRBV5-6; cdr3_nt: TGTGCCAGCAGCTTTGGGGAGAATCAGCCCCAGCATTTT; cdr3_aa: CASSFGENQPQHF
j_call: TRBJ2-3; d_call: TRBD1; clone_size: -; v_call: TRBV3-1/TRBV3-2; cdr3_nt: TGTGCCAGCAGTAGACCGGGACAGAGCACAGATACGCAGTATTTT; cdr3_aa: CASSRPGQSTDTQYF
j_call: TRBJ2-7; d_call: TRBD2; clone_size: -; v_call: TRBV29-1; cdr3_nt: TGCAGCGTTGAACCACGGGAGGGCGGGCGCTACGAGCAGTACTTC; cdr3_aa: CSVEPREGGRYEQYF
j_call: TRBJ2-6; d_call: -; clone_size: -; v_call: TRBV15; cdr3_nt: TGTGCCACCAGCAGAGAATCCGTGGGACACCTTTATAACCGCTCTGGGGCCAACGTCCTGACTTTC; cdr3_aa: CATSRESVGHLYNRSGANVLTF
j_call: TRBJ1-1; d_call: TRBD1; clone_size: -; v_call: TRBV25-1; cdr3_nt: TGTGCCAGCCGGCAGACAGGGGATCACACTGAAGCTTTCTTT; cdr3_aa: CASRQTGDHTEAFF
j_call: TRBJ2-3; d_call: -; clone_size: -; v_call: TRBV28; cdr3_nt: TGTGCCAGCCATGCCGCGGGGTCCGATACGCAGTATTTT; cdr3_aa: CASHAAGSDTQYF
j_call: TRBJ1-3; d_call: -; clone_size: few; v_call: TRBV14; cdr3_nt: TGTGCCAGCAGCCAAGAAGCCCGGAGCTCTGGAAACACCATATATTTT; cdr3_aa: CASSQEARSSGNTIYF
j_call: TRBJ1-1; d_call: -; clone_size: -; v_call: TRBV19; cdr3_nt: TGTGCCAGTAGTATCCTCCCGAGGAGCACGCTAGGCACTGAAGCTTTCTTT; cdr3_aa: CASSILPRSTLGTEAFF
j_call: TRBJ2-2; d_call: TRBD2; clone_size: -; v_call: TRBV18; cdr3_nt: TGTGCCAGCTCACCGGGACTAGCGGGAGTCGGAACCGGGGAGCTGTTTTTT; cdr3_aa: CASSPGLAGVGTGELFF
j_call: TRBJ1-1; d_call: -; clone_size: -; v_call: TRBV30; cdr3_nt: TGTGCCTGGAGTAGGAGTAGGAACACTGAAGCTTTCTTT; cdr3_aa: CAWSRSRNTEAFF
j_call: TRBJ2-5; d_call: TRBD2; clone_size: -; v_call: TRBV10-3; cdr3_nt: TGTGCCATCAGTGAGTCGTTCCTAGCGGGAGTGATGGGACAAGAGACCCAGTACTTC; cdr3_aa: CAISESFLAGVMGQETQYF
j_call: TRBJ1-1; d_call: -; clone_size: -; v_call: TRBV5-1; cdr3_nt: TGCGCCAGCAGCCCCGGGTTAACTGAAGCTTTCTTT; cdr3_aa: CASSPGLTEAFF
j_call: TRBJ1-1; d_call: -; clone_size: -; v_call: TRBV2; cdr3_nt: TGTGCCAGCAGTATAGGGGGGAGGGACACTGAAGCTTTCTTT; cdr3_aa: CASSIGGRDTEAFF
j_call: TRBJ2-1; d_call: TRBD2; clone_size: -; v_call: TRBV10-3; cdr3_nt: TGTGCCATCAGCGGGGGAGACGGGAGGGCCTACAATGAGCAGTTCTTC; cdr3_aa: CAISGGDGRAYNEQFF
j_call: TRBJ2-5; d_call: -; clone_size: -; v_call: TRBV18; cdr3_nt: TGTGCCAGCTCACCGGGTAGCGAGGAGACCCAGTACTTC; cdr3_aa: CASSPGSEETQYF
j_call: TRBJ1-2; d_call: TRBD1; clone_size: -; v_call: TRBV4-3; cdr3_nt: TGCGCCAGTGGGAATCGGGACAGGCCCACGGGGGGCTACACCTTC; cdr3_aa: CASGNRDRPTGGYTF
j_call: TRBJ2-3; d_call: TRBD2; clone_size: -; v_call: TRBV6-1; cdr3_nt: TGTGCCAGCAGTGGAAGACTAGCGGGGGCCCCAGATACGCAGTATTTT; cdr3_aa: CASSGRLAGAPDTQYF
j_call: TRBJ2-4; d_call: -; clone_size: -; v_call: TRBV5-1; cdr3_nt: TGCGCCAGCAGCTTGACAGTTGGAAAGAACATTCAGTACTTC; cdr3_aa: CASSLTVGKNIQYF
j_call: TRBJ2-3; d_call: TRBD2; clone_size: -; v_call: TRBV3-1/TRBV3-2; cdr3_nt: TGTGCCAGCAGCCAAGCGGCGGGCGGGGGGGCAGATACGCAGTATTTT; cdr3_aa: CASSQAAGGGADTQYF
j_call: TRBJ2-1; d_call: TRBD2; clone_size: -; v_call: TRBV5-4; cdr3_nt: TGTGCCAGCAGTTTGCCGCGGGAGGGAGAGTTCTTC; cdr3_aa: CASSLPREGEFF
j_call: TRBJ1-6; d_call: TRBD1; clone_size: -; v_call: TRBV11-2; cdr3_nt: TGTGCCAGCAGTATGACAGACAGGGCCTACGGAGCCCTCCACTTT; cdr3_aa: CASSMTDRAYGALHF
j_call: TRBJ1-4; d_call: TRBD1; clone_size: -; v_call: TRBV19; cdr3_nt: TGTGCCACTAGGGACAGGGGCCGTCCTATTACTAATGAAAAACTGTTTTTT; cdr3_aa: CATRDRGRPITNEKLFF
j_call: TRBJ1-6; d_call: -; clone_size: -; v_call: TRBV7-2; cdr3_nt: TGTGCCAGCAGCTTATTTGGTCAGGCGGGCTCACCCCTCTACTTT; cdr3_aa: CASSLFGQAGSPLYF
j_call: TRBJ2-2; d_call: -; clone_size: -; v_call: TRBV19; cdr3_nt: TGTGCCAGTAGTATTGGAGTTGGGTACACCGGGGAGCTGTTTTTT; cdr3_aa: CASSIGVGYTGELFF
j_call: TRBJ2-7; d_call: -; clone_size: -; v_call: TRBV4-2; cdr3_nt: TGTGCCAGCAGCCAAGATTGGGGGCCCTCCTACGAGCAGTACTTC; cdr3_aa: CASSQDWGPSYEQYF
j_call: TRBJ1-2; d_call: TRBD1; clone_size: few; v_call: TRBV18; cdr3_nt: TGTGCCAGCTCACCGCGGACAGGGACTAACTATGGCTACACCTTC; cdr3_aa: CASSPRTGTNYGYTF